The sequence of this T cell receptor beta chain was determined in a study of CD8+ T cells in alopecia areata. Study-wide context: At a dose of 5 to 10 mg twice daily, oral tofacitinib was given to treated patients. Study outcomes and limitations: Greater clonality was observed in lesional scalp samples, especially alopecia totalis/universalis, versus normal scalp.

For this clone: The antigen is undetermined.

As for treatment: oral pan-JAK inhibitor, 5-10 mg twice daily. Alopecia areata patients had lesional scalp punch biopsies and peripheral blood taken from them. Investigators isolated RNA and reverse transcribed it into cDNA to act as the sequencing template. The repertoire was sequenced with immunoSEQ multiplex PCR; TCRdb's copy has only in-frame clones and lacks some. This sample yields approximately 190,000 clones, of which roughly 50% are seen a single time; 5.5% belongs to the top ten. The sequences come from CD4+ T cells sorted from blood, collected at week 24, from a patient treated with tofacitinib. This clonotype was sampled from a human donor with alopecia areata.

The DNA of the CDR3 is TGTGCCAGCTCACCATCCGGGGGCCACACTGAAGCTTTCTTT. Its protein is CASSPSGGHTEAFF. V is TRBV18 and J is TRBJ1-1; D is perhaps TRBD1 (6 bases). The CDR3 has 14 residues. Germline V gene lookup returns CDR1 KGHSH and CDR2 LQKENI. V was pared by 2 bases and J by 3 bases, with 10 bases between.